What follows are 28 T cell receptor beta chains derived from one specimen sequenced in a study of blood T cells in healthy people across ages. A second PCR of 7 to 11 cycles used a sample-barcoded 5' primer and a J-beta primer mix. MiXCR was run by TCRdb on the 5' RACE reads, yielding one entry per CDR3 protein. The table shows about 770,000 distinct CDR3 sequences, with around 43% occurring only once. Sequencing used blood. Receptors originate from a man aged 55 to 70 in good health.

The sample holds a few counts of this clonotype. The V and J genes are TRBV6-2 or TRBV6-3 and TRBJ2-3; perhaps TRBD2 as D (6 bases). The V gene lost 4 bases and the J gene lost 6 bases, with 17 bases spanning the gap. The CDR3 has 15 amino acids. Germline-derived CDR1 and CDR2 are MNHEY and SVGEGT. As DNA, the CDR3 is TGTGCCAGCAGTTCGGGACTCCAGGCCCCCGATACGCAGTATTTT. This sequence encodes CASSSGLQAPDTQYF.

The chain recombines TRBV6-2 or TRBV6-3 with TRBJ2-2; 9 bases line up with TRBD2. Per the germline V gene, CDR1 is MNHEY and CDR2 is SVGEGT. The CDR3 has 15 residues. V lost 6 bases to trimming and J lost 3 bases; unmatched junction nucleotides: 5. This chain's CDR3 is CASRRGGLDTGELFF. The CDR3 region has the DNA TGTGCCAGCAGGCGGGGGGGCCTGGACACCGGGGAGCTGTTTTTT.

This clonotype was detected a few times. The chain is built from TRBV6-1 and TRBJ1-6, with TRBD1 as a possible D gene (5 bases). Germline lookup yields CDR1 MNHNS and CDR2 SASEGT. V lost 2 bases to trimming and J lost 8 bases, with 13 bases between them. The CDR3 is 15 residues long. The CDR3 sequence is CASSERGAGDSPLHF. The DNA for the CDR3 is TGTGCCAGCAGTGAACGTGGGGCAGGCGATTCACCCCTCCACTTT.

The table lists this clonotype with a few counts. V usage is TRBV11-1 and J usage is TRBJ2-5; tentatively, D is TRBD1 (6 bases). V was shortened by 5 bases and J by 5 bases, with 18 bases between the two germline ends. Germline V gene sequence: CDR1 SGHAT, CDR2 FQDESV (reference sequence). The length of the CDR3 is 15 residues. CDR3 DNA sequence: TGTGCCAGCAGCCCTAACCCGGGACAAGCGGAGACCCAGTACTTC. Translating it yields CASSPNPGQAETQYF.

The CDR3 DNA reads TGTGCCAGCAGCACAGGACAGGTTAACTATGGCTACACCTTC. Translating gives CASSTGQVNYGYTF. V usage is TRBV7-9 and J usage is TRBJ1-2, with TRBD1 matching 7 bases. V was clipped by 5 bases and J by 1 base; unmatched bases: 4. The length of the CDR3 is 14 residues. Germline V gene lookup returns CDR1 SEHNR and CDR2 FQNEAQ (reference sequence).

The rearrangement uses TRBV6-2 or TRBV6-3 and TRBJ2-4; the match to TRBD2 covers 7 bases. The J call is uncertain, as TRBJ2-7 better fits the DNA end. Per the germline V gene, CDR1 is MNHEY and CDR2 is SVGEGT. The CDR3 consists of 13 residues. CDR3 amino acids: CASSWTRNYEQYF. CDR3 sequence (DNA): TGTGCCAGCAGCTGGACTAGGAACTACGAGCAGTACTTC.

This clonotype occurred a few times. CDR3 amino acids: CSARPQTGLVYEQFF. The CDR3 nucleotides read TGCAGTGCTAGACCACAGACAGGACTAGTCTATGAGCAGTTCTTC. The genes are TRBV20-1 and TRBJ2-1; a possible D gene is TRBD2 (7 bases). This CDR3 comprises 15 residues. V was trimmed by 2 bases and J by 8 bases, leaving 19 bases between them. Germline V gene sequence: CDR1 DFQATT, CDR2 SNEGSKA (reference sequence).

This clonotype was seen ten or more times. This chain uses TRBV20-1 with TRBJ2-3; a weak D match, TRBD2 (6 bases). The CDR3 is 15 residues long. Germline loops: CDR1 DFQATT, CDR2 SNEGSKA (reference sequence). Deletions cut 3 bases from V and 2 bases from J, with 15 bases between. CDR3 in amino acids: CSARPVAGITDTQYF. The DNA of the CDR3 is TGCAGTGCTAGGCCCGTGGCGGGAATCACAGATACGCAGTATTTT.

The rearrangement joins TRBV29-1 to TRBJ1-4; maybe TRBD1 (5 bases). V shed 7 bases and J shed 5 bases, with 14 bases lying between them. Germline CDR1 reads SQVTM; CDR2 reads ANQGSEA. This CDR3 is built from 13 residues. The CDR3 DNA reads as TGCAGCGCCGAGGGACGGGGGAATGAAAAACTGTTTTTT. Translating gives CSAEGRGNEKLFF.

This clonotype was counted only a few times. The chain carries TRBV6-1 and TRBJ2-7, with D hard to call. This CDR3 has 11 amino acids. Looked up from germline, CDR1 is MNHNS and CDR2 is SASEGT. V lost 6 bases and J lost 7, with 10 bases in between. This CDR3 reads CASRAVNEQYF. CDR3 in DNA: TGTGCCAGCAGGGCTGTCAATGAGCAGTACTTC.

The chain couples TRBV18 to TRBJ1-2, with TRBD1 matching over 9 bases. With 3 bases clipped from V and 2 bases from J, the junction kept 7 bases outside the gene matches. The germline gives CDR1 KGHSH, CDR2 LQKENI. The CDR3 extends over 16 amino acids. Here the CDR3 reads CASSPRGTGLNYGYTF. The CDR3 coding sequence is TGTGCCAGCTCACCCCGTGGGACAGGGCTAAACTATGGCTACACCTTC.

V is TRBV3-1 and J is TRBJ2-3; 7 nucleotides align to TRBD1. The CDR3 consists of 14 residues. V trimming: 4 bases; J trimming: 6 bases; junction bases outside the gene matches: 7. Germline CDR1 reads LGHDT; CDR2 reads YNNKEL (reference sequence). The CDR3 bases are TGTGCCAGCAGCCGGGAGACAGGGTTTGATACGCAGTATTTT. Translating gives CASSRETGFDTQYF.

V gene TRBV7-2 combines with J gene TRBJ2-1, with 7 bases matching TRBD1. There are 18 residues in the CDR3. The ends lost 1 base at V and 15 bases at J; junction bases unmatched: 24. Germline CDR1 SGHTA, CDR2 FQGNSA. The chain's CDR3 is CASSLDSLGGRDPEERFF. The CDR3 region has the DNA TGTGCCAGCAGCTTAGACTCTCTAGGGGGCCGGGACCCCGAGGAACGGTTCTTC.

This chain connects TRBV30 to TRBJ1-1, with TRBD1 matching over 8 bases. With 3 bases clipped from V and 7 bases from J, the junction kept 7 bases outside the gene matches. The CDR3 sequence is 13 residues long. Germline V gene lookup returns CDR1 GTSNPN and CDR2 SVGIG (reference sequence). This CDR3 is CAWRGTGLDEAFF. The CDR3 region has the DNA TGTGCCTGGAGGGGGACAGGATTGGATGAAGCTTTCTTT.

The chain couples TRBV5-4 to TRBJ1-1; the match to TRBD1 covers 11 bases. Germline V gene data show CDR1 as SGHNT and CDR2 as YYREEE (reference sequence). Trimming cost V 1 base and J 9 bases; bases outside gene matches: 5. The CDR3 is 14 residues long. CDR3 coding DNA: TGTGCCAGCAGCTTGTGGGGACAGGGGGGGAAAGCTTTCTTT. Translation gives CASSLWGQGGKAFF.

This sequence joins TRBV20-1 and TRBJ1-4; tentative D call: TRBD1 (5 bases). CDR3 length: 14 amino acids. Germline loops: CDR1 DFQATT, CDR2 SNEGSKA (reference sequence). Trimming shortened V by 0 bases and J by 8 bases, and 13 bases separated the two germline ends. The CDR3 DNA sequence: TGCAGTGCTAGAGATCACACAGGTCCCGAAAAACTGTTTTTT. This sequence encodes CSARDHTGPEKLFF.

This clonotype occurred a few times. V and J are TRBV29-1 and TRBJ2-7; TRBD2 matches 7 bases. The CDR3 runs to 13 residues. Per the germline V gene, CDR1 is SQVTM and CDR2 is ANQGSEA. The V segment lost 8 bases and the J segment 4 bases; nucleotides outside the gene matches: 11. The CDR3 protein is CSCQRVGGYEQYF. The CDR3 coding sequence is TGCAGCTGCCAACGGGTGGGAGGGTACGAGCAGTACTTC.

J is TRBJ1-2 and V is TRBV7-2, with 7 nucleotides matching TRBD1. The germline gives CDR1 SGHTA, CDR2 FQGNSA. The CDR3 runs to 14 residues. Unmatched junction bases numbered 4, after V lost 2 bases and J lost 4 bases. CDR3 loop: CASSLTGTAYGYTF. In DNA, the CDR3 is TGTGCCAGCAGCTTAACCGGGACAGCCTATGGCTACACCTTC.

This clonotype was recorded a few times. The V call is TRBV12-3 or TRBV12-4, the J call TRBJ2-7, with unresolved D. V lost 3 bases and J lost 2, with 14 bases in between. The CDR3 is made up of 15 amino acids. Here the CDR3 reads CASSFQTHNTYEQYF. In nucleotides, the CDR3 is TGTGCCAGCAGTTTCCAGACCCACAACACCTACGAGCAGTACTTC.

This chain joins TRBV2 and TRBJ1-5; TRBD1 matches 9 bases. The CDR3 has 14 residues. J lost 6 bases, V lost 2 bases, and 2 bases had no gene match. Looked up from germline, CDR1 is SNHLY and CDR2 is FYNNEI. The CDR3 is CASSETGGGQPQHF. CDR3 DNA: TGTGCCAGCAGTGAAACAGGGGGCGGTCAGCCCCAGCATTTT.

This clonotype has more than one count but fewer than ten. The rearrangement joins TRBV30 to TRBJ2-2; D call uncertain. V shed 1 base and J shed 2 bases, with 8 bases lying between them. Germline CDR1 reads GTSNPN; CDR2 reads SVGIG (reference sequence). CDR3 length: 14 amino acids. The chain's CDR3 is CAWSGAVNTGELFF. The CDR3 DNA sequence: TGTGCCTGGAGTGGGGCAGTCAACACCGGGGAGCTGTTTTTT.

The chain combines TRBV10-3 with TRBJ2-7; 7 bases align to TRBD2. The trim removed 3 bases at V and 2 bases at J, leaving 7 bases unmatched. CDR1 is ENHRY, CDR2 SYGVKD, per germline. The CDR3 length is 15 residues. The CDR3 nucleotides read TGTGCCATCAGTGATGGGGGGGACGGTCCCTACGAGCAGTACTTC. Translating gives CAISDGGDGPYEQYF.

CDR3 amino acids: CAWRRGLDTEAFF. CDR3 nucleotide sequence: TGTGCCTGGAGACGGGGCTTGGACACTGAAGCTTTCTTT. The rearrangement links TRBV30 to TRBJ1-1, with a possible D match to TRBD1 (5 bases). This CDR3 has 13 amino acids. V lost 3 bases, J lost 3 bases, and 11 bases lay in between. Per germline, CDR1 GTSNPN and CDR2 SVGIG (reference sequence).

The rearrangement links TRBV5-4 to TRBJ2-5, with 12 bases that match TRBD2. Trimming took 5 bases from V and 4 from J; bases not matched to a gene: 3. Germline V gives CDR1 SGHNT, CDR2 YYREEE (reference sequence). The CDR3 is made up of 14 amino acids. CDR3 nucleotide sequence: TGTGCCAGCAGATCGGGACTAGCGGGAGAGACCCAGTACTTC. Translation gives CASRSGLAGETQYF.

This clonotype was counted a few times. The chain employs TRBV20-1 and TRBJ2-7; TRBD2 agrees at 8 bases. CDR3 size: 14 residues. J lost 2 bases, V lost 0 bases, and 3 bases had no gene match. Germline assignment: CDR1 DFQATT and CDR2 SNEGSKA (reference sequence). The CDR3 DNA follows: TGCAGTGCTAGAGATTCGCGGGGGGCCTACGAGCAGTACTTC. It specifies CSARDSRGAYEQYF.

This clonotype has just one count. A much larger clone lies one base from this, so it may be a read error. The rearrangement uses TRBV5-5 and TRBJ2-1; TRBD1 agrees at 8 bases. The CDR3 is 16 amino acids. Germline values: CDR1 SGHKS, CDR2 YYEKEE (reference sequence). CDR3 sequence (DNA): TGTGCCAACAGCGTGGGTTGGACAGGGACCTACAATGAGCAGTTCTTC. The encoded protein is CANSVGWTGTYNEQFF.

This chain joins TRBV6-5 and TRBJ1-5; D gene uncertain. Trimming left V 1 base short and J 4 bases short, with 8 bases between. From germline, CDR1 is MNHEY and CDR2 SVGAGI. CDR3 length: 14 residues. The CDR3 reads CASSYYPSNQPQHF. CDR3 bases: TGTGCCAGCAGTTACTACCCCTCGAATCAGCCCCAGCATTTT.

The gene calls are TRBV20-1 and TRBJ2-1; no reliable D call. This CDR3 spans 17 amino acids. V was cut by 0 bases and J by 0 bases, with 15 bases left in between. Germline-derived CDR1 and CDR2 are DFQATT and SNEGSKA (reference sequence). The DNA for the CDR3 is TGCAGTGCTAGAGATGGTGCAGGACCGAGCTCCTACAATGAGCAGTTCTTC. Protein sequence: CSARDGAGPSSYNEQFF.